This T cell receptor beta chain comes out of a study of chemoradiotherapy in HPV16-positive cancers. Libraries were prepared by immunoSEQ multiplex PCR; TCRdb keeps only in-frame clonotypes and omits some of them. The table lists 13,000 or so clones, just under 70% of them singletons. Points on this clone: Its matching antigen is unknown.

Points from the study as a whole: In HPV16-positive patients, HPV-responsive T-cell expansion tracked better recurrence-free survival. Non-HPV-specific T cells did not expand in tumors during treatment, whereas candidate HPV-specific clones and E7-related motifs did.

Samples were taken several times over chemoradiotherapy. V lost 4 bases to trimming and J lost 3 bases, with 12 bases between them. Germline V gene data show CDR1 as MDHEN and CDR2 as SYDVKM. This CDR3 has 14 residues. This clonotype was sampled from a human donor with HPV-associated anogenital cancer. Sampling was carried out from a patient who underwent chemoradiotherapy. The gene calls are TRBV28 and TRBJ1-2; D uncertain. The CDR3 here is CASSSPGPHYGYTF. The CDR3 bases are TGTGCCAGCAGTTCACCCGGGCCTCACTATGGCTACACCTTC.